These T cell receptor beta chains were read from a single sample in a study of T cells in Graves' hyperthyroidism and ophthalmopathy. Each CDR3 protein gets one entry after TCRdb re-called the multiplex PCR reads with MiXCR. The table lists 380,000 or so distinct CDR3 sequences, approximately 13% of them singletons. The specimen was blood. These receptors all come from a man aged 30 to 39 with Graves' hyperthyroidism that later progressed to Graves' ophthalmopathy. Both conserved end residues are part of each CDR3. The D gene is left open where the match is weak. Rows give clone size only sometimes, using once, few, many, or a class for an expanded clone.

CDR3 DNA: TGTGCCAGCAGTTACGTTTTATGGGACAGAGCCGTCTTC; CDR3 protein: CASSYVLWDRAVF; V gene: TRBV6-5; J gene: TRBJ2-1; clone size: -; D gene: TRBD1
CDR3 DNA: TGTGCCAGCAGTTTGTTAGGCGGGGGGCAGTATTTT; CDR3 protein: CASSLLGGGQYF; V gene: TRBV27; J gene: TRBJ2-3; clone size: many; D gene: TRBD2
CDR3 DNA: TGTGCCAGCAGTTTATCCGGTCAGGGGATCAATCAGCCCCGGCATTTT; CDR3 protein: CASSLSGQGINQPRHF; V gene: TRBV27; J gene: TRBJ1-5; clone size: -; D gene: -
CDR3 DNA: TGCAGTGCTAGAGATCCCCGGGGGGGGCTAGACACCTCGTACCAAGAGACCCAGTACTTC; CDR3 protein: CSARDPRGGLDTSYQETQYF; V gene: TRBV20-1; J gene: TRBJ2-5; clone size: few; D gene: TRBD2
CDR3 DNA: TGTGCCAGCTCACAGCTACAGGGCTACGGAGAGCAGTACTTC; CDR3 protein: CASSQLQGYGEQYF; V gene: TRBV18; J gene: TRBJ2-7; clone size: -; D gene: -
CDR3 DNA: TGTGCCAGCAGACCCCCCGGGGGGAACTATGGCTACACCTTC; CDR3 protein: CASRPPGGNYGYTF; V gene: TRBV2; J gene: TRBJ1-2; clone size: many; D gene: -
CDR3 DNA: TGCGCCAGCAGCACCCGGTGGGGGATGGAGACCCAGTACTTC; CDR3 protein: CASSTRWGMETQYF; V gene: TRBV5-1; J gene: TRBJ2-5; clone size: -; D gene: -
CDR3 DNA: TGTGCCAGCAGTGACCTTGAGACAGCCGCTAACTATGGCTACACCTTC; CDR3 protein: CASSDLETAANYGYTF; V gene: TRBV25-1; J gene: TRBJ1-2; clone size: few; D gene: -
CDR3 DNA: TGTGCCAGCAGCTCCCCCAGACAGGGACCTAACTATGGCTACACCTTC; CDR3 protein: CASSSPRQGPNYGYTF; V gene: TRBV5-6; J gene: TRBJ1-2; clone size: few; D gene: TRBD1
CDR3 DNA: TGTGCTAGTGGTCAGTCCGGGACAGGGGTGAACACCGGGGAGCTGTTTTTT; CDR3 protein: CASGQSGTGVNTGELFF; V gene: TRBV12-5; J gene: TRBJ2-2; clone size: few; D gene: TRBD1
CDR3 DNA: TGTGCCAGTAGCCCCCACAGCCCCAATCAGCCCCAGCATTTT; CDR3 protein: CASSPHSPNQPQHF; V gene: TRBV19; J gene: TRBJ1-5; clone size: -; D gene: -
CDR3 DNA: TGTGCCAGCAACGAGGGGAGTCAGCCCCAGCATTTT; CDR3 protein: CASNEGSQPQHF; V gene: TRBV28; J gene: TRBJ1-5; clone size: many; D gene: -
CDR3 DNA: TGTGCCAGCAGTCCGCCGTACACTGAAGCTTTCTTT; CDR3 protein: CASSPPYTEAFF; V gene: TRBV12-3/TRBV12-4; J gene: TRBJ1-1; clone size: many; D gene: -
CDR3 DNA: TGTGCCAGCAGCAGTCGACTAGCGGTCGACTACGAGCAGTACTTC; CDR3 protein: CASSSRLAVDYEQYF; V gene: TRBV7-2; J gene: TRBJ2-7; clone size: few; D gene: TRBD2
CDR3 DNA: TGTGCCAGCAGCTTCACTGGACAGGCCTACGAGCAGTACTTC; CDR3 protein: CASSFTGQAYEQYF; V gene: TRBV5-8; J gene: TRBJ2-7; clone size: few; D gene: TRBD1
CDR3 DNA: TGTGCCAGCAGCTTAGAGCGGGGGGCCCTTTGGGAGCAGTTCTTC; CDR3 protein: CASSLERGALWEQFF; V gene: TRBV7-2; J gene: TRBJ2-1; clone size: many; D gene: TRBD2
CDR3 DNA: TGTGCTAGTGGTCCGTGGGCAGCTTCCTCCTACAATGAGCAGTTCTTC; CDR3 protein: CASGPWAASSYNEQFF; V gene: TRBV12-5; J gene: TRBJ2-1; clone size: many; D gene: -
CDR3 DNA: TGTGCCAGCTCACCGACTACAACCTACGAGCAGTACTTC; CDR3 protein: CASSPTTTYEQYF; V gene: TRBV18; J gene: TRBJ2-7; clone size: few; D gene: -
CDR3 DNA: TGTGCCAGCAGCCCCGGGCCTCACTATGGCTACACCTTC; CDR3 protein: CASSPGPHYGYTF; V gene: TRBV28; J gene: TRBJ1-2; clone size: many; D gene: -
CDR3 DNA: TGTGCCAGCAGCCTACCCGGGACAGAGGAAAAACTGTTTTTT; CDR3 protein: CASSLPGTEEKLFF; V gene: TRBV7-9; J gene: TRBJ1-4; clone size: -; D gene: TRBD1
CDR3 DNA: TGTGCCAGCAGCCCCCAGCAGGGCTGGGGCTACACCTTC; CDR3 protein: CASSPQQGWGYTF; V gene: TRBV7-2; J gene: TRBJ1-2; clone size: few; D gene: -
CDR3 DNA: TGTGCCAGCAGTCTCCTTTTAAACACTGAAGCTTTCTTT; CDR3 protein: CASSLLLNTEAFF; V gene: TRBV5-1; J gene: TRBJ1-1; clone size: many; D gene: -
CDR3 DNA: TGTGCCAGCAGCCCGGGACAGGGAGGGGGCTACACCTTC; CDR3 protein: CASSPGQGGGYTF; V gene: TRBV7-9; J gene: TRBJ1-2; clone size: -; D gene: TRBD1
CDR3 DNA: TGCAGTGCTAGAGACAGGGGGCAGTACTTC; CDR3 protein: CSARDRGQYF; V gene: TRBV20-1; J gene: TRBJ2-7; clone size: few; D gene: -
CDR3 DNA: TGTGCCAGCAGCTCCCCGGGACGGGGATACGAGCAGTACTTC; CDR3 protein: CASSSPGRGYEQYF; V gene: TRBV7-9; J gene: TRBJ2-7; clone size: many; D gene: -
CDR3 DNA: TGTGCCGGCAGCCAAGGGCCAGGGATCGGGACCCAGTACTTC; CDR3 protein: CAGSQGPGIGTQYF; V gene: TRBV3-1; J gene: TRBJ2-5; clone size: few; D gene: -
CDR3 DNA: TGTGCCAGCAGCCTATCGCACTCGATCGACCCATTAGGGGGAGGCACTGAAGCTTTCTTT; CDR3 protein: CASSLSHSIDPLGGGTEAFF; V gene: TRBV3-1; J gene: TRBJ1-1; clone size: few; D gene: -
CDR3 DNA: TGTGCCAGCAGCCAAGCGGGGGGAAGCTCCTACGAGCAGTACTTC; CDR3 protein: CASSQAGGSSYEQYF; V gene: TRBV3-1; J gene: TRBJ2-7; clone size: -; D gene: TRBD2
CDR3 DNA: TGCGCCAGCAGCTTACAGGAGGGTACAGATACGCAGTATTTT; CDR3 protein: CASSLQEGTDTQYF; V gene: TRBV5-1; J gene: TRBJ2-3; clone size: -; D gene: -
CDR3 DNA: TGTGCCAGCATCCTAAGGGGGCGTGAGCAGTACTTC; CDR3 protein: CASILRGREQYF; V gene: TRBV7-3; J gene: TRBJ2-7; clone size: -; D gene: TRBD1